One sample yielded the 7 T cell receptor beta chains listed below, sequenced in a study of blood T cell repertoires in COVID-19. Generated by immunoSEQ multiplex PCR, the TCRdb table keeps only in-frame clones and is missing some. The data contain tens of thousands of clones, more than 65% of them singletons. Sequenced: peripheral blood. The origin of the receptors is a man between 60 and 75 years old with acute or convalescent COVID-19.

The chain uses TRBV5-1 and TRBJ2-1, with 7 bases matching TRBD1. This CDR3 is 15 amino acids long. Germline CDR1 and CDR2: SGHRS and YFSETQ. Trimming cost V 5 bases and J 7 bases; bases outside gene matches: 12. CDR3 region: CASSYPGTVGNEQFF. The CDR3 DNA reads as TGCGCCAGCAGTTACCCCGGGACAGTGGGGAATGAGCAGTTCTTC.

The CDR3 spells CASSYSQGTEAFF. For the CDR3, the DNA is TGTGCCAGCAGTTACTCACAGGGCACTGAAGCTTTCTTT. This chain uses TRBV6-5 with TRBJ1-1, with D perhaps matching TRBD1 (6 bases). Trimming removed 0 bases at V and 4 bases at J, with 6 bases between. Germline V gene sequence: CDR1 MNHEY, CDR2 SVGAGI. This CDR3 has 13 residues.

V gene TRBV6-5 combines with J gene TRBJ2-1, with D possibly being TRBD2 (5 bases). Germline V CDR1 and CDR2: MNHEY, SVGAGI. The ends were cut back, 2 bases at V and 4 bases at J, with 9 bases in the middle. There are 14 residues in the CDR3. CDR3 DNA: TGTGCCAGCAGTTACCGGGAAGTATACAATGAGCAGTTCTTC. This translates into CASSYREVYNEQFF.

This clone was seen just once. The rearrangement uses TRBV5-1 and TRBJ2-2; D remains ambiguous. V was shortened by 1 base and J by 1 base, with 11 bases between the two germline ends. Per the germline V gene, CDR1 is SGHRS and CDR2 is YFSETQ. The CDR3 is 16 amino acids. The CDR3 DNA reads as TGCGCCAGCAGCTTGTACGGGTTAGGGAACACCGGGGAGCTGTTTTTT. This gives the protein CASSLYGLGNTGELFF.

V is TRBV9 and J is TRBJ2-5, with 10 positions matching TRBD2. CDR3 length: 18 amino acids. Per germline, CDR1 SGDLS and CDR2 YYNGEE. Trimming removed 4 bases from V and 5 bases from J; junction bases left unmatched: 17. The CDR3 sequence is CASSPSLGSGGARETQYF. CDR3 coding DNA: TGTGCCAGCAGCCCTAGCCTCGGCAGCGGGGGGGCCCGTGAGACCCAGTACTTC.

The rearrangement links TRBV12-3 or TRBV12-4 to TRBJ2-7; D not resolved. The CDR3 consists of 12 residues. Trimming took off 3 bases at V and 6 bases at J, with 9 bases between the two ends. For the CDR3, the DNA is TGTGCCAGCAGTTTTGGGCCTCTCGAGCAGTACTTC. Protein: CASSFGPLEQYF.

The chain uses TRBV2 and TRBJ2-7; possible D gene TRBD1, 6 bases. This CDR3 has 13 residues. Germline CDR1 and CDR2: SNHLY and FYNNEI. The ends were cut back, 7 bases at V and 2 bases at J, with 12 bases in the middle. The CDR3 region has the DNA TGTGCCAGCACTTCCGGACAGACCTACGAGCAGTACTTC. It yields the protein CASTSGQTYEQYF. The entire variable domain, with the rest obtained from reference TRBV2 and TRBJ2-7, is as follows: EPEVTQTPSHQVTQMGQEVILRCVPISNHLYFYWYRQILGQKVEFLVSFYNNEISEKSEIFDDQFSVERPDGSNFTLKIRSTKLEDSAMYFCASTSGQTYEQYFGPGTRLTVT.